These 24 T cell receptor beta chains share one sample of origin, sequenced in a study of T cell repertoires in cytomegalovirus infection. TCRdb ran MiXCR on the reads and lists one entry per CDR3 protein. The table has about 490,000 distinct CDR3 sequences, approximately 16% seen once. Sequenced material: CD8+ T cells from PBMCs. Receptor source: a human donor in good health (CMV status not recorded). Some clones in this sample may be carry-over from other donors' samples.

The table lists this clonotype with many counts. CDR3 bases: TGTGCCAGCAGCTCTTTGCAGCGGGTCTACAATGAGCAGTTCTTC. Encoded protein: CASSSLQRVYNEQFF. The chain has TRBV7-9 and TRBJ2-1, with a possible D match to TRBD2 (6 bases). Trimming shortened V by 4 bases and J by 3 bases, and 13 bases separated the two germline ends. This CDR3 has 15 amino acids. Germline values: CDR1 SEHNR, CDR2 FQNEAQ (reference sequence).

This clonotype was picked up many times. The chain recombines TRBV2 with TRBJ2-7; D is unresolved. Germline V lookup: CDR1 SNHLY, CDR2 FYNNEI. With 1 base removed from V and 3 bases from J, the gap between germline ends came to 13 bases. The CDR3 consists of 15 residues. CDR3 residues: CASSEGFWAIYEQYF. The CDR3 nucleotides read TGTGCCAGCAGTGAAGGTTTTTGGGCGATCTACGAGCAGTACTTC.

At least ten counts were recorded for this clonotype. CDR3 sequence reads: CASRPDPYETGRYYGYTF. The DNA for the CDR3 is TGTGCCAGCAGACCAGACCCTTACGAGACAGGGAGATACTATGGCTACACCTTC. V usage is TRBV12-3 or TRBV12-4 and J usage is TRBJ1-2; 7 bases fit TRBD1. The CDR3 length is 18 residues. J was trimmed by 3 bases and V by 6 bases; bases with no gene match: 19.

This clonotype was seen more than once but under ten times. The chain couples TRBV9 to TRBJ2-1; D is unclear. Germline V gene lookup returns CDR1 SGDLS and CDR2 YYNGEE. The germline V and J ends were trimmed by 4 bases and 3 bases, with 14 bases remaining between them. This CDR3 comprises 15 residues. DNA of the CDR3: TGTGCCAGCAGCTCTCTCCGCGGTTACTACAATGAGCAGTTCTTC. This translates into CASSSLRGYYNEQFF.

With respect to this clonotype: The germline gene is not matched at one end of the junction; a read error may be the cause. The chain is built from TRBV12-3 or TRBV12-4 and TRBJ2-3; tentative D call: TRBD1 (5 bases). CDR3 length: 15 residues. CDR3 DNA sequence: TGTGCCAGCAGTTCCGGCGTGGGTCCCACAGATACGCAGGGTTTT. Translating it yields CASSSGVGPTDTQGF.

This clonotype was counted only a few times. The chain is built from TRBV2 and TRBJ2-2; D uncertain. The CDR3 covers 10 residues. Germline values: CDR1 SNHLY, CDR2 FYNNEI. Trimming stripped 8 bases from V and 9 bases from J, with 7 bases between. The CDR3 coding sequence is TGTGCCAGCGTGGGTCGGGAGCTGTTTTTT. This codes for CASVGRELFF.

The sample holds a few counts of this clonotype. V usage is TRBV4-2 and J usage is TRBJ2-3, with 8 nucleotides matching TRBD2. Per the germline V gene, CDR1 is LGHNA and CDR2 is YNFKEQ. The CDR3 runs to 17 residues. V was pared by 4 bases and J by 2 bases, with 11 bases of the junction left unmatched. Written as DNA, the CDR3 is TGTGCCAGCAGCCTTCGGGAGGGCGGTCGGAACACAGATACGCAGTATTTT. Encoded protein: CASSLREGGRNTDTQYF.

This clonotype was seen ten or more times. This rearrangement joins TRBV2 to TRBJ2-2, with a possible D match to TRBD2 (5 bases). Trimming removed 2 bases from V and 4 bases from J, with 23 bases in between. The germline V gene encodes CDR1 SNHLY and CDR2 FYNNEI. The CDR3 consists of 19 residues. CDR3 nucleotide sequence: TGTGCCAGCAGTGAACCCCAGGCCCGTCGGGGTCTGGTCACCGGGGAGCTGTTTTTT. It specifies CASSEPQARRGLVTGELFF.

The sample holds a few counts of this clonotype. The CDR3 nucleotides are TGTGCCAGCGGGGACAGAAGTAACTATGGCTACACCTTC. Its translation is CASGDRSNYGYTF. The genes are TRBV2 and TRBJ1-2, with TRBD1 matching 7 bases. This CDR3 is built from 13 residues. Germline CDR1 reads SNHLY; CDR2 reads FYNNEI. V trimming: 8 bases; J trimming: 1 base; junction bases outside the gene matches: 4.

With regard to this clonotype: A much bigger clone sits one base away, suggesting this may be a read error. The chain links TRBV7-8 to TRBJ2-3; D is possibly TRBD1 (6 bases). This CDR3 is 15 amino acids long. The V end was cut by 7 bases, the J end by 6 bases, with 20 bases between. In germline, CDR1 is SGHVS, CDR2 FQNEAQ. The chain's CDR3 is CASTLGDTPTDTQYF. The CDR3, as DNA: TGTGCCAGCACCCTAGGGGACACGCCAACGGATACGCAGTATTTT.

The V and J genes are TRBV29-1 and TRBJ2-7; 10 positions agree with TRBD2. The CDR3 has 16 amino acids. Germline V gives CDR1 SQVTM, CDR2 ANQGSEA. V was clipped by 2 bases and J by 2 bases; unmatched bases: 9. The CDR3 sequence: CSVEWLAGEGPYEQYF. The CDR3 bases are TGCAGCGTTGAATGGCTAGCGGGAGAGGGACCCTACGAGCAGTACTTC.

The chain combines TRBV6-4 with TRBJ1-6; D is unclear. The ends were cut back, 0 bases at V and 7 bases at J, with 4 bases in the middle. CDR1 is MRHNA and CDR2 is SNTAGT in the germline V gene. The CDR3 is 13 residues long. The CDR3 region is CASSDSMNSPLHF. CDR3 coding DNA: TGTGCCAGCAGTGACTCTATGAATTCACCCCTCCACTTT.

The CDR3 sequence is CASSLAGLEYTQYF. Here the CDR3 DNA reads TGTGCCAGCAGTTTAGCGGGGCTCGAATATACGCAGTATTTT. J is TRBJ2-3 and V is TRBV27, with a tentative D call TRBD2 (6 bases). The CDR3 totals 14 residues. Between the trimmed V and J ends, which lost 2 bases and 7 bases, there was a span of 13 bases. From germline, CDR1 is MNHEY and CDR2 SMNVEV (reference sequence).

The rearrangement links TRBV18 to TRBJ2-1; 8 bases align to TRBD1. This CDR3 has 16 residues. V lost 5 bases to trimming and J lost 0 bases; unmatched junction nucleotides: 6. Germline loops: CDR1 KGHSH, CDR2 LQKENI. The CDR3 region is CASSGWTGSSYNEQFF. The CDR3 bases are TGTGCCAGCTCAGGTTGGACAGGGAGCTCCTACAATGAGCAGTTCTTC. Looking up the rest from reference TRBV18 and TRBJ2-1 gives the full variable domain: NAGVMQNPRHLVRRRGQEARLRCSPMKGHSHVYWYRQLPEEGLKFMVYLQKENIIDESGMPKERFSAEFPKEGPSILRIQQVVRGDSAAYFCASSGWTGSSYNEQFFGPGTRLTVL.

This clonotype was picked up many times. The chain couples TRBV19 to TRBJ1-4, with 12 nucleotides matching TRBD1. Germline V lookup: CDR1 LNHDA, CDR2 SQIVND (reference sequence). V shed 8 bases, J shed 8 bases, and the junction held 3 bases outside the gene matches. CDR3 length: 13 residues. The CDR3: CASGDRGREKLFF. The DNA of the CDR3 is TGTGCCAGTGGGGACAGGGGGCGCGAAAAACTGTTTTTT.

This clonotype has just a few counts. The J gene is TRBJ2-7, the V gene TRBV20-1; TRBD2 agrees at 8 bases. CDR1 and CDR2 from the germline V gene are DFQATT and SNEGSKA (reference sequence). J gave up 7 bases and V 5 bases, and 7 bases lay outside the gene matches. The CDR3 runs 12 residues. The CDR3 DNA reads as TGCAGTGCTGCCGGGACTAGTCAAGAGCAGTACTTC. Its protein is CSAAGTSQEQYF.

This clonotype was observed a handful of times. The V call is TRBV10-2, the J call TRBJ2-3; 7 bases agree with TRBD1. The CDR3 spans 14 residues. J was trimmed by 0 bases and V by 6 bases; bases with no gene match: 3. Germline values: CDR1 WSHSY, CDR2 SAAADI. CDR3 residues: CASSEQGSTDTQYF. CDR3 nucleotide sequence: TGCGCCAGCAGCGAACAGGGGAGCACAGATACGCAGTATTTT.

Only a few counts were recorded for this clonotype. Given a much more abundant clone one base away, this may be a read error. The chain is built from TRBV7-9 and TRBJ2-3, with D unresolved. This CDR3 has 12 amino acids. Germline lookup yields CDR1 SEHNR and CDR2 FQNEAQ (reference sequence). The V end lost 3 bases, the J end lost 2 bases, and 3 bases lay between the germline ends. The CDR3 protein is CASSFVTDTQYF. DNA for the CDR3: TGTGCCAGCAGCTTCGTCACAGATACGCAGTATTTT.

The chain couples TRBV28 to TRBJ1-1; D gene ambiguous. Germline loops: CDR1 MDHEN, CDR2 SYDVKM. Trimming left V 5 bases short and J 2 bases short, with 15 bases between. The CDR3 loop spans 15 amino acids. Here the CDR3 DNA reads TGTGCCAGCAGTCTGGTCTCATATGCAAACACTGAAGCTTTCTTT. It specifies CASSLVSYANTEAFF.

This clonotype was found a few times. The chain is built from TRBV15 and TRBJ2-7; 7 bases agree with TRBD1. J was trimmed by 0 bases and V by 1 base; bases with no gene match: 0. Germline V gene sequence: CDR1 LNHNV, CDR2 YYDKDF (reference sequence). This CDR3 spans 14 amino acids. This CDR3 is CATSRGQGSYEQYF. In nucleotides, the CDR3 is TGTGCCACCAGCAGAGGACAGGGCTCCTACGAGCAGTACTTC.

This clonotype has at least ten counts. The CDR3 nucleotides are TGTGCCAGCAGCTTTCGCCGGGGTCTACAAGAGACCCAGTACTTC. Its protein product is CASSFRRGLQETQYF. The chain carries TRBV7-9 and TRBJ2-5, with D perhaps matching TRBD2 (5 bases). The CDR3 spans 15 residues. Between the trimmed V and J ends, which lost 3 bases and 2 bases, there was a span of 13 bases. CDR1 is SEHNR and CDR2 is FQNEAQ in the germline V gene (reference sequence).

This rearrangement joins TRBV10-1 to TRBJ2-1; D not certain. This CDR3 spans 13 amino acids. Germline-derived CDR1 and CDR2 are WNHNN and SYGVQD (reference sequence). The V gene lost 6 bases and the J gene lost 7 bases, with 13 bases spanning the gap. The CDR3: CASSGRSGNEQFF. DNA of the CDR3: TGCGCCAGCAGCGGACGGTCTGGGAATGAGCAGTTCTTC.

This clonotype was observed at least ten times. The rearrangement links TRBV7-8 to TRBJ1-5; TRBD1 matches at 8 bases. Looked up from germline, CDR1 is SGHVS and CDR2 is FQNEAQ. V shed 6 bases and J 6 bases; nucleotides not matched to a gene: 10. The CDR3 has 15 amino acids. The CDR3 DNA follows: TGTGCCAGCAGTCACGGTCCAGGGGGCAGTCAGCCCCAGCATTTT. It is translated as CASSHGPGGSQPQHF.

This clonotype came up many times. The chain uses TRBV11-2 and TRBJ2-3; 11 bases agree with TRBD2. Germline V gene data show CDR1 as SGHAT and CDR2 as FQNNGV. The V and J ends lost 6 bases and 2 bases, in that order; junction bases with no gene match: 10. The CDR3 extends over 17 amino acids. CDR3 sequence: CASRRGLADFFTDTQYF. As DNA, the CDR3 is TGTGCCAGCAGGAGGGGACTAGCGGACTTCTTCACAGATACGCAGTATTTT.